The 10 T cell receptor beta chains below all came from one sample that was sequenced in a study of metastatic and nonmetastatic thyroid tumors. TCRdb called clones again from the PCR reads with MiXCR. Of approximately 25,000 clones in the sample, about 20% were seen once. No patient had received any treatment before thyroid surgery. Sequencing used blood. The source of these receptors is a male donor with papillary thyroid cancer or a benign thyroid nodule (not recorded which). Some clones in this sample may be carry-over from other donors' samples.

This clone appeared many times. In DNA form, the CDR3 reads TGTGCCAGCAGCGTAAACAGGAACACTGAAGCTTTCTTT. Protein: CASSVNRNTEAFF. This chain connects TRBV9 to TRBJ1-1, with D unclear. The V gene lost 1 base and the J gene lost 1 base, with 5 bases spanning the gap. Per germline, CDR1 SGDLS and CDR2 YYNGEE. This CDR3 is 13 amino acids long.

This clone appeared many times. V gene TRBV20-1 combines with J gene TRBJ2-7; TRBD2 agrees at 7 bases. The CDR3 consists of 14 residues. V lost 0 bases and J lost 3; bases outside the gene matches: 5. Germline V gene sequence: CDR1 DFQATT, CDR2 SNEGSKA (reference sequence). Written as DNA, the CDR3 is TGCAGTGCTAGAGATCTGGGAGGGTACTACGAGCAGTACTTC. As protein: CSARDLGGYYEQYF.

The table lists this clone with many counts. The rearrangement joins TRBV7-9 to TRBJ1-1, with D hard to call. The CDR3 totals 12 residues. The ends were cut back, 5 bases at V and 6 bases at J, with 10 bases in the middle. CDR1 and CDR2 from the germline V gene are SEHNR and FQNEAQ (reference sequence). The CDR3 loop reads CASSGPGAEAFF. The CDR3 DNA sequence: TGTGCCAGCAGCGGGCCGGGCGCTGAAGCTTTCTTT.

With regard to this clone: A junction boundary mismatches the germline segment, possibly from a read error. The rearrangement joins TRBV6-4 to TRBJ2-6; perhaps TRBD1 as D (6 bases). The CDR3 spans 16 residues. Germline V gene data show CDR1 as MRHNA and CDR2 as SNTAGT. CDR3 amino acids: CASSAEGEVGAYVLTF. CDR3 bases: TGTGCCAGCAGTGCTGAGGGGGAAGTTGGGGCCTACGTCCTGACTTTC.

This clone was seen many times. The rearrangement links TRBV5-4 to TRBJ1-5; TRBD1 aligns across 7 bases. CDR1 is SGHNT and CDR2 is YYREEE in the germline V gene (reference sequence). The CDR3 length is 17 residues. Trimming removed 0 bases from V and 0 bases from J; junction bases left unmatched: 6. The CDR3 DNA is TGTGCCAGCAGCTTGGTCCCGGGACAGTATAGCAATCAGCCCCAGCATTTT. Translating gives CASSLVPGQYSNQPQHF.

The chain couples TRBV13 to TRBJ2-1; 8 positions match TRBD2. Germline CDR1 reads PRHDT; CDR2 reads FYEKMQ (reference sequence). CDR3 size: 15 residues. V shed 8 bases, J shed 5 bases, and the junction held 11 bases outside the gene matches. The DNA of the CDR3 is TGTGCCAGCGGGATAGCGGGGAGGACCCACAATGAGCAGTTCTTC. Translated, it gives CASGIAGRTHNEQFF. Drawing the rest from reference TRBV13 and TRBJ2-1, the complete variable domain is AAGVIQSPRHLIKEKRETATLKCYPIPRHDTVYWYQQGPGQDPQFLISFYEKMQSDKGSIPDRFSAQQFSDYHSELNMSSLELGDSALYFCASGIAGRTHNEQFFGPGTRLTVL.

This clone came up many times. Within the sample, other DNA sequences also encode this same CDR3. The rearrangement uses TRBV4-1 and TRBJ2-6, with D unclear. Trimming removed 7 bases at V and 4 bases at J, with 14 bases between. CDR1 is MGHRA, CDR2 YSYEKL, per germline. The CDR3 is made up of 15 amino acids. The chain's CDR3 is CASKKEGLGANVLTF. DNA of the CDR3: TGCGCCAGCAAAAAGGAAGGGCTCGGGGCCAACGTCCTGACTTTC.

In this sample, this clone turned up many times. Within the sample, other DNA sequences also encode this same CDR3. The chain carries TRBV5-6 and TRBJ1-2, with TRBD1 matching over 7 bases. The germline V gene has CDR1 SGHDT and CDR2 YYEEEE. The CDR3 length is 17 residues. V was clipped by 4 bases and J by 5 bases; unmatched bases: 17. The CDR3 region is CASSTTGTAFRVYGYTF. The CDR3 nucleotides read TGTGCCAGCAGCACCACCGGGACAGCCTTCCGAGTTTATGGCTACACCTTC.

Notes on this clone: A read error may be the cause here, since a much bigger clone is one base away. This CDR3 is also generated by other DNA sequences in the sample. J is TRBJ2-1 and V is TRBV5-6; D is undetermined. Germline values: CDR1 SGHDT, CDR2 YYEEEE. This CDR3 comprises 15 residues. The CDR3, as DNA: TGTGCCAGCAGCTTGGGACCTAGTCCCTACAATGAACAGTTCTTC. Its translation: CASSLGPSPYNEQFF.

This clone showed up many times. The CDR3 sequence is CASSMGKGLNEQYF. The DNA for the CDR3 is TGTGCCAGTAGTATGGGTAAAGGGTTGAACGAGCAGTACTTC. The rearrangement joins TRBV19 to TRBJ2-7, with no clear D. Trimming pared 3 bases from V and 5 bases from J, leaving 14 bases between. This CDR3 contains 14 residues. Germline V gives CDR1 LNHDA, CDR2 SQIVND (reference sequence).